Following are 20 T cell receptor beta chains from one sample sequenced in a study of immune evolution from preneoplasia to lung adenocarcinoma. Some clones are missing from TCRdb's copy, which holds only in-frame ones; the method was immunoSEQ multiplex PCR. The table includes 6,600 or so clones, around 85% detected once. Specimen: FFPE invasive lung adenocarcinoma tissue. All receptors derive from a person between 50 and 69 years old with lung adenocarcinoma.

V and J are TRBV4-1 and TRBJ2-4; D possibly uses TRBD1 or TRBD2 (5 bases each). Between the trimmed V and J ends, which lost 3 bases and 5 bases, there was a span of 14 bases. CDR3 length equals 15 residues. The V gene's germline CDR1 is MGHRA and CDR2 YSYEKL. This CDR3 is CASSHSLGVQNIQYF. As DNA, the CDR3 is TGCGCCAGCAGCCACTCACTGGGGGTGCAAAACATTCAGTACTTC.

The chain links TRBV6-1 to TRBJ2-3, with TRBD1 matching over 11 bases. The CDR3 spans 15 residues. The germline gives CDR1 MNHNS, CDR2 SASEGT. V shed 6 bases and J 4 bases; nucleotides not matched to a gene: 6. The CDR3 protein is CASRDRGHKPDTQYF. In DNA form, the CDR3 reads TGTGCCAGCAGGGACAGGGGGCATAAGCCAGATACGCAGTATTTT.

The rearrangement uses TRBV6-4 and TRBJ2-6; D is possibly TRBD1 (5 bases). CDR1 is MRHNA, CDR2 SNTAGT, per germline. This CDR3 spans 15 amino acids. Trimming removed 6 bases at V and 0 bases at J, with 9 bases between. DNA of the CDR3: TGTGCCAGCAGCAACGACAGCTCTGGGGCCAACGTCCTGACTTTC. It encodes CASSNDSSGANVLTF.

The chain joins TRBV27 to TRBJ1-2, with 9 bases identical to TRBD1. The CDR3 length is 13 residues. Trimming removed 6 bases from V and 6 bases from J; junction bases left unmatched: 5. Per the germline V gene, CDR1 is MNHEY and CDR2 is SMNVEV (reference sequence). The CDR3 DNA is TGTGCCAGCAGCCACAGGGGGCTACATGGCTACACCTTC. This gives the protein CASSHRGLHGYTF.

The V call is TRBV18, the J call TRBJ2-1; D is undetermined. Trimming removed 4 bases from V and 13 bases from J, with 17 bases in between. CDR1 is KGHSH, CDR2 LQKENI, per germline. This CDR3 region has 13 residues. CDR3 protein: CASSQNYNEEQFF. The CDR3 region has the DNA TGTGCCAGCTCACAAAACTACAATGAGGAACAGTTCTTC. The full variable domain, completed using reference TRBV18 and TRBJ2-1, is NAGVMQNPRHLVRRRGQEARLRCSPMKGHSHVYWYRQLPEEGLKFMVYLQKENIIDESGMPKERFSAEFPKEGPSILRIQQVVRGDSAAYFCASSQNYNEEQFFGPGTRLTVL.

This chain links TRBV4-1 with TRBJ1-2, with D possibly TRBD1 on 5 matching bases. CDR1 is MGHRA and CDR2 is YSYEKL in the germline V gene. V was shortened by 8 bases and J by 4 bases, with 11 bases between the two germline ends. This CDR3 has 12 residues. The CDR3 DNA reads as TGCGCCAGCTCGGACACTACCTATGGCTACACCTTC. Translating it yields CASSDTTYGYTF.

The V and J genes are TRBV29-1 and TRBJ1-3; D gene unclear. V lost 1 base and J lost 2, with 3 bases in between. CDR1 and CDR2 from the germline V gene are SQVTM and ANQGSEA. This CDR3 spans 12 amino acids. CDR3 nucleotides: TGCAGCGTTGAAGGGGCTGGAAACACCATATATTTT. Its translation is CSVEGAGNTIYF.

The J gene is TRBJ2-1, the V gene TRBV2, with D possibly being TRBD2 (6 bases). From germline, CDR1 is SNHLY and CDR2 FYNNEI. The CDR3 sequence is 14 residues long. The V end was cut by 7 bases, the J end by 8 bases, with 18 bases between. The CDR3 spells CASMRLGGNDEQFF. Here the CDR3 DNA reads TGTGCCAGCATGCGGCTAGGCGGGAACGATGAGCAGTTCTTC.

This clone was seen a few times. The CDR3 sequence is CASSLHTFTEAFF. CDR3 nucleotide sequence: TGTGCCAGCAGCTTACATACCTTCACTGAAGCTTTCTTT. The gene calls are TRBV11-2 and TRBJ1-1; D is unclear. Trimming removed 2 bases from V and 4 bases from J, with 8 bases in between. The germline CDR1 and CDR2 sequences are SGHAT and FQNNGV. CDR3 length: 13 amino acids.

V usage is TRBV7-3 and J usage is TRBJ2-2; 14 nucleotides line up with TRBD2. The CDR3 is 16 residues long. The junction had 6 bases not matched to a gene; V was cut back by 5 bases and J by 7 bases. Germline V gene lookup returns CDR1 SGHTA and CDR2 FQGTGA. CDR3 sequence reads: CASSPTGLAGVGELFF. CDR3 DNA sequence: TGTGCCAGCAGCCCTACGGGACTAGCGGGAGTCGGGGAGCTGTTTTTT. Full variable domain (rest looked up from reference TRBV7-3 and TRBJ2-2): GAGVSQTPSNKVTEKGKYVELRCDPISGHTALYWYRQSLGQGPEFLIYFQGTGAADDSGLPNDRFFAVRPEGSVSTLKIQRTERGDSAVYLCASSPTGLAGVGELFFGEGSRLTVL.

This clone has more than one count but fewer than ten. The rearrangement uses TRBV7-9 and TRBJ2-1; TRBD2 is a possible D gene (5 bases). Germline CDR1 and CDR2: SEHNR and FQNEAQ (reference sequence). V shed 3 bases and J shed 7 bases, with 7 bases lying between them. This CDR3 is 12 amino acids long. CDR3 residues: CASSFGENEQFF. CDR3 nucleotides: TGTGCCAGCAGCTTTGGGGAGAATGAGCAGTTCTTC.

The chain couples TRBV28 to TRBJ2-2, with TRBD2 matching 15 bases. After removal of 5 bases from V and 3 bases from J, the junction contained 10 bases not matched to a gene. Germline values: CDR1 MDHEN, CDR2 SYDVKM. This CDR3 is built from 19 residues. The CDR3 DNA reads as TGTGCCAGCAGTCCCCCTCGGACTAGCGGGAGGGCCCACACCGGGGAGCTGTTTTTT. This encodes CASSPPRTSGRAHTGELFF.

This clone has more than one count but fewer than ten. The gene calls are TRBV7-9 and TRBJ2-3; D unclear. Germline CDR1 and CDR2: SEHNR and FQNEAQ (reference sequence). The CDR3 consists of 15 residues. Deletions cut 3 bases from V and 6 bases from J, with 16 bases between. The CDR3 loop reads CASSLVGAPSDTQYF. DNA of the CDR3: TGTGCCAGCAGCTTGGTTGGCGCTCCGTCGGATACGCAGTATTTT.

The rearrangement links TRBV4-1 to TRBJ2-1, with 7 nucleotides matching TRBD1. V lost 4 bases and J lost 6; bases outside the gene matches: 12. Germline loops: CDR1 MGHRA, CDR2 YSYEKL. The CDR3 loop spans 16 amino acids. Written as DNA, the CDR3 is TGCGCCAGCAGCCCCATCACAGGGGCCAATACCAATGAGCAGTTCTTC. Amino acid sequence: CASSPITGANTNEQFF.

This clone came up a few times. The V call is TRBV5-4, the J call TRBJ2-3, with D maybe TRBD2 (5 bases). The CDR3 extends over 15 amino acids. Trimming removed 10 bases at V and 2 bases at J, with 20 bases between. The germline CDR1 and CDR2 sequences are SGHNT and YYREEE (reference sequence). The CDR3 nucleotides are TGTGCCCTCAGCCCCGGCGCAGACTACACAGATACGCAGTATTTT. This sequence encodes CALSPGADYTDTQYF.

This chain uses TRBV5-1 with TRBJ2-2; D might be TRBD1 (6 bases). The germline V and J ends were trimmed by 5 bases and 5 bases, with 10 bases remaining between them. The CDR3 covers 13 residues. Germline V lookup: CDR1 SGHRS, CDR2 YFSETQ. DNA for the CDR3: TGCGCCAGCAGTAGTCAGGGGACCGGGGAGCTGTTTTTT. Translating it yields CASSSQGTGELFF.

The chain joins TRBV29-1 to TRBJ2-3; no definite D call. The CDR3 spans 12 residues. Trimming left V 7 bases short and J 5 bases short, with 13 bases between. The germline V gene encodes CDR1 SQVTM and CDR2 ANQGSEA. CDR3 residues: CSATTSGDTQYF. The CDR3 DNA reads as TGCAGCGCCACCACGTCGGGAGATACGCAGTATTTT.

The rearrangement links TRBV6-6 to TRBJ1-1, with TRBD1 as a possible D gene (5 bases). Trimming stripped 7 bases from V and 4 bases from J, with 19 bases between. Germline CDR1 is MNHNY and CDR2 is SVGAGI (reference sequence). The CDR3 has 15 amino acids. The DNA for the CDR3 is TGTGCCAGCATTCCTGGGGGGTTCGAGGGCACTGAAGCTTTCTTT. Translated: CASIPGGFEGTEAFF.

In nucleotides, the CDR3 is TGTGCAAGTCGCTTACGGGGCTCCTACGAGCAGTACTTC. It is translated as CASRLRGSYEQYF. V and J are TRBV12-2 and TRBJ2-7; no check of the table's D call, TRBD2, against the DNA was made. TRBV12-2 is flagged as a pseudogene. The CDR3 totals 13 residues.

In nucleotides, the CDR3 is TGCGCCAGCAGCTTCTCCGGGACAGGGTACACTGAAGCTTTCTTT. Translation: CASSFSGTGYTEAFF. J is TRBJ1-1 and V is TRBV5-1, with TRBD1 identical over 9 bases. CDR1 and CDR2 from the germline V gene are SGHRS and YFSETQ. This CDR3 region has 15 residues. V shed 2 bases, J shed 3 bases, and the junction held 5 bases outside the gene matches.